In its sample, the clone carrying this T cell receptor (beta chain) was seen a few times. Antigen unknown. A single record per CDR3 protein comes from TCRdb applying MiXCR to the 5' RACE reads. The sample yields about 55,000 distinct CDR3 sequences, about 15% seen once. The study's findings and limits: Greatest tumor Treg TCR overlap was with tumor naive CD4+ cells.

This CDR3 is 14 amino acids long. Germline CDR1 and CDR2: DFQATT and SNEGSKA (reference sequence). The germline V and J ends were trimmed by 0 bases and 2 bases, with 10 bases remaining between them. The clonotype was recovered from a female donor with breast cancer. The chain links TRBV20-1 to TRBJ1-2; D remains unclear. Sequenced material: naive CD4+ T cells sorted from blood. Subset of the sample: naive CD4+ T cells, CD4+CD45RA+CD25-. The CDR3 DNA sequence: TGCAGTGCTAGAGATTGGGTACAGAACTATGGCTACACCTTC. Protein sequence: CSARDWVQNYGYTF.